The 5 T cell receptor beta chains below all came from one sample that was sequenced in a study of OX40 agonist ivuxolimab in advanced cancers. Only in-frame clones appear in the TCRdb table, and some are missing; sequencing was by immunoSEQ multiplex PCR. The data hold over 50,000 clones, with 75% to 90% observed a single time. The sequenced sample was CD4+ or CD8+ T cells sorted from blood, obtained in a trial of the OX40 agonist ivuxolimab. Source of these receptors: an adult with an advanced solid tumor such as melanoma, head and neck, liver or kidney cancer.

This clone was seen once. This chain connects TRBV7-3 to TRBJ2-3, with no clear D. Germline values: CDR1 SGHTA, CDR2 FQGTGA. Trimming left V 1 base short and J 1 base short, with 9 bases between. The CDR3 contains 15 residues. This CDR3 is CASSLNIGGTDTQYF. CDR3 bases: TGTGCCAGCAGCTTAAACATTGGCGGCACAGATACGCAGTATTTT.

The chain carries TRBV14 and TRBJ1-5; TRBD1 might be the D (6 bases). CDR3 length: 13 residues. In germline, CDR1 is SGHDN, CDR2 FVKESK. Trimming cost V 4 bases and J 4 bases, with 8 bases left between them. CDR3 region: CASSPDRNQPQHF. The CDR3 bases are TGTGCCAGCAGCCCGGACAGAAATCAGCCCCAGCATTTT.

The gene calls are TRBV27 and TRBJ2-7; D may be TRBD1 (5 bases). The CDR3 runs to 14 residues. CDR1 is MNHEY, CDR2 SMNVEV, per germline (reference sequence). Trimming pared 2 bases from V and 5 bases from J, leaving 13 bases between. CDR3: CASSLTQGTHEQYF. CDR3 nucleotides: TGTGCCAGCAGTTTAACCCAGGGCACGCACGAGCAGTACTTC.

This chain links TRBV19 with TRBJ2-2; TRBD1 matches 7 bases. This CDR3 has 13 residues. Germline values: CDR1 LNHDA, CDR2 SQIVND (reference sequence). J gave up 9 bases and V 6 bases, and 7 bases lay outside the gene matches. In DNA, the CDR3 is TGTGCCAGTAGCCTACAGGGGTCTCGGGAGCTGTTTTTT. It encodes CASSLQGSRELFF.

As to this clone: The same CDR3 arises from other DNA sequences in this sample as well. The gene calls are TRBV30 and TRBJ1-5, with a possible D match to TRBD1 (6 bases). With 0 bases removed from V and 0 bases from J, the gap between germline ends came to 9 bases. In germline, CDR1 is GTSNPN, CDR2 SVGIG (reference sequence). The CDR3 contains 15 residues. CDR3 in amino acids: CAWSVGQYSNQPQHF. In DNA form, the CDR3 reads TGTGCCTGGAGTGTTGGACAGTATAGCAATCAGCCCCAGCATTTT.